This is a list of T cell receptor beta chains from one sample in a study of long-term antiretroviral therapy in people with HIV. Here immunoSEQ multiplex PCR was the method, and the copy in TCRdb shows in-frame clones only, minus some. Here the sample spans 30,000 to 40,000 clones, 80% to 90% being singletons. Sequences were derived from unsorted PBMCs, sampled 2.2 years after starting antiretroviral therapy. All receptors come from a young man with HIV. The conserved cysteine and the conserved F or W are not part of the CDR3 here. D genes are given only for firm matches.

d_gene,j_gene,v_gene,CDR3aa
NA,TRBJ1-5,TRBV6-6,ASSPSGAGNQPQH
NA,TRBJ2-7,TRBV5-6,ASSLAQGGFLYEQY
NA,TRBJ1-4,TRBV5-1,ASSFSGNEKLF
NA,TRBJ2-2,TRBV5-6,ASSRTEGPGELF
NA,TRBJ2-1,TRBV5-1,ASSYGGAYNEQF
NA,TRBJ2-7,TRBV14,ASSPGQFYEQY
NA,TRBJ1-2,TRBV6-1,ASRKTANYGYT
NA,TRBJ1-2,TRBV7-8,ASSLNLEDGANYGYT
NA,TRBJ1-1,TRBV13,ASSLNRNTEAF
TRBD1,TRBJ1-2,TRBV5-1,ASSLGQGGYGYT
NA,TRBJ2-2,TRBV5-1,ASSGMGPNTGELF
NA,TRBJ1-1,TRBV7-2,ASSLYPHMRNTEAF
NA,TRBJ1-2,TRBV21-1,ASSKKGMGSRGRANYGYT
NA,TRBJ1-2,TRBV30,AWRGRTYGYT
NA,TRBJ2-4,TRBV29-1,SVIKNIQY
NA,TRBJ2-5,TRBV5-1,ASSLYRETQY
TRBD1,TRBJ1-2,TRBV5-5,ASSSRQGARVYGYT
TRBD2,TRBJ2-1,TRBV29-1,SVEGWSGRDHGEQF